Sequencing of this T cell receptor (beta chain) was carried out in a study of regulatory T cells in long-lasting Graves disease. This clonotype was detected ten times or more. TCR beta libraries were built with iRepertoire HTBI primers and Arm-PCR of CDR3 regions. TCRdb processed the multiplex PCR reads anew with MiXCR; each CDR3 protein has one entry. The sample holds some 500,000 distinct CDR3 sequences; roughly 14% are singletons and the top ten take under 10%. The CDR3 has 14 amino acids. V was trimmed by 5 bases and J by 3 bases, leaving 13 bases between them. Germline V gene sequence: CDR1 SEHNR, CDR2 FQNEAQ (reference sequence). Time point noted: newly diagnosed GD, antithyroid drugs for less than 3 months. PBMC-derived RNA was used for the TCR library. Patients of an endocrinology department in Xi'an, China, were included. This sample also belongs to another study, concerning T cells in Graves' hyperthyroidism and ophthalmopathy. Per that paper: Across 18 months, stable Graves' hyperthyroidism was marked by no progression to ophthalmopathy. Expanded thyroid clonotypes (above 0.001) were mostly also found in blood.

This chain uses TRBV7-9 with TRBJ1-1; tentatively, D is TRBD1 (6 bases). The material was peripheral blood mononuclear cells (PBMCs), obtained at new diagnosis, from a patient treated with antithyroid drugs. The sequence was obtained from a man aged 25 to 45 with Graves disease. CDR3 nucleotides: TGTGCCAGCAGCGAACAGGGCGAGTACACTGAAGCTTTCTTT. Amino acids: CASSEQGEYTEAFF.